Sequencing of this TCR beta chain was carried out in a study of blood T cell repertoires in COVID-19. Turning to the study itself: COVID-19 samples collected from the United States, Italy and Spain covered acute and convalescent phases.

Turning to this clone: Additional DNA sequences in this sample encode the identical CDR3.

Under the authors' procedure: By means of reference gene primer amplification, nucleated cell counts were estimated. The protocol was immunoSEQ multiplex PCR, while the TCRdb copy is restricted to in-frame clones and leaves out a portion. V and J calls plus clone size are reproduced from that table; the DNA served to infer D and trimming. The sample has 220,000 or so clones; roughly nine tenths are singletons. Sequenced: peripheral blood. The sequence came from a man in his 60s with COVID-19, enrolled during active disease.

CDR3 coding DNA: TGTGCCAGCAGCAGATCTACTGAAGCTTTCTTT. This encodes CASSRSTEAFF. This chain connects TRBV12-3 or TRBV12-4 to TRBJ1-1; D remains unclear. This CDR3 contains 11 residues. V was cut by 6 bases and J by 5 bases, with 7 bases left in between.